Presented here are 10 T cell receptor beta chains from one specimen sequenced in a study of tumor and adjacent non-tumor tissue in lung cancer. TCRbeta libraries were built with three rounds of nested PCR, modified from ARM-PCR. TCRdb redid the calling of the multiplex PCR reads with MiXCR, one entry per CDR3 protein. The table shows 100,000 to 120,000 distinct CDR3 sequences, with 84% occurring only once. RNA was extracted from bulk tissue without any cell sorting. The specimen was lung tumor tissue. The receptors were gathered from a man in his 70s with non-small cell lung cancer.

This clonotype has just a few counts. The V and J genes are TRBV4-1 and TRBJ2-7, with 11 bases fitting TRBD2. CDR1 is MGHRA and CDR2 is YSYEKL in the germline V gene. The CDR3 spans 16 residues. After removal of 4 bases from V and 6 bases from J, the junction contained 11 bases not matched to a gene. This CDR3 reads CASSPTLAGEGVEQYF. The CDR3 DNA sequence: TGCGCCAGCAGCCCGACACTAGCGGGAGAGGGGGTCGAGCAGTACTTC.

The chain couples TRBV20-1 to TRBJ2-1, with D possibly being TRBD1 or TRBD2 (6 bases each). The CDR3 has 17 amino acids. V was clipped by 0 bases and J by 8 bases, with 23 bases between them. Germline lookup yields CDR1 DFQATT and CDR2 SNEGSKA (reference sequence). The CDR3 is CSARDPSWGAGCDEQFF. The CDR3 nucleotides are TGCAGTGCTAGAGATCCCAGCTGGGGGGCAGGTTGCGATGAGCAGTTCTTC.

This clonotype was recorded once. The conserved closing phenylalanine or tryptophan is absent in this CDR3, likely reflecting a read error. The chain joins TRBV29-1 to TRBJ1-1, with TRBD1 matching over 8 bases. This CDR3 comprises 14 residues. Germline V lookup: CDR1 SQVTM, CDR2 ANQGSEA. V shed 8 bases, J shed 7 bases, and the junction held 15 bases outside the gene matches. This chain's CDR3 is CSIFGQGTKIEAFS. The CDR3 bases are TGCAGCATCTTCGGACAGGGAACTAAAATTGAAGCTTTCTCT.

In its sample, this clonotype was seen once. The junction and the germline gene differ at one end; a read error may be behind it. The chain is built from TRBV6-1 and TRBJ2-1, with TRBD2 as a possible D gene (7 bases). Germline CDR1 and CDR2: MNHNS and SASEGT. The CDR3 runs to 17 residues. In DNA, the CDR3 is TGTGCCAGCAGTGAAGCTCTGAGGGGGGGGGCCTACAATGAGCAATTCTTC. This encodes CASSEALRGGAYNEQFF.

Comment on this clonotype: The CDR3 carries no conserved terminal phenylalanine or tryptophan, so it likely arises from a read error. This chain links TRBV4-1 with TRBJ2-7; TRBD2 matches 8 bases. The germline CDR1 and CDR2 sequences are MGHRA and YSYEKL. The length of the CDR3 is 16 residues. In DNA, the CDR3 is TGCGCCAGCAGCCGGACACTAGCGGCAGAGGGGGACGAACAGTACTGC. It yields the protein CASSRTLAAEGDEQYC.

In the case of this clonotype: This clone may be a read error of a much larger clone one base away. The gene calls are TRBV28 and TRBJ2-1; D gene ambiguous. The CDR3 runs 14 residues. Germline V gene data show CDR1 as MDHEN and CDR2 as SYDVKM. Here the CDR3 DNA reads TGTGCCAGCAGCCTCCTCGTGGGCAAACATGAGCATTTCTTC. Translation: CASSLLVGKHEHFF.

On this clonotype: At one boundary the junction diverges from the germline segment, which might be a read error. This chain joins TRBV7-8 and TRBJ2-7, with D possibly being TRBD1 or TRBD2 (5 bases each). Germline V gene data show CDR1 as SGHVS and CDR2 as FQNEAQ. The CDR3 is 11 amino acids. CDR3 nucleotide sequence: TGTGCCAGCAGCTTAGGGGACGAGCAGTGCTTC. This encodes CASSLGDEQCF.

DNA for the CDR3: TGTGCCAGCAACACCGGGACAGGGGGATGGATTAATTCACCCCTCCACTTT. Translated: CASNTGTGGWINSPLHF. The V and J genes are TRBV5-4 and TRBJ1-6; 11 positions agree with TRBD1. This CDR3 has 17 residues. V was clipped by 6 bases and J by 6 bases; unmatched bases: 11. Germline CDR1 reads SGHNT; CDR2 reads YYREEE (reference sequence). Based on the CDR3 plus reference TRBV5-4 and TRBJ1-6, the full variable domain is ETGVTQSPTHLIKTRGQQVTLRCSSQSGHNTVSWYQQALGQGPQFIFQYYREEENGRGNFPPRFSGLQFPNYSSELNVNALELDDSALYLCASNTGTGGWINSPLHFGNGTRLTVT.

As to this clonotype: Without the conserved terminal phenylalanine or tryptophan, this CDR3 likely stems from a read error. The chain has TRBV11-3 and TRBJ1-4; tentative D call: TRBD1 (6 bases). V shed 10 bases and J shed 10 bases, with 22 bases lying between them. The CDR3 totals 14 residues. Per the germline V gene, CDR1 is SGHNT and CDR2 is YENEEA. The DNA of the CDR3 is TGTGCCAACAGTAGGACAGTCTCTGGTGGAAAACTGTTTCTT. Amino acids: CANSRTVSGGKLFL.

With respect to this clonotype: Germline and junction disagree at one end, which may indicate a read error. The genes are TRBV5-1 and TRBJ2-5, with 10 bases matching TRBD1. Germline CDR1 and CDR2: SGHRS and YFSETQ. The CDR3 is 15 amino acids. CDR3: CASSLGQGSQDIQYF. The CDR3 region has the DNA TGCGCAAGCAGCTTGGGACAGGGGTCGCAAGATATCCAGTACTTC.